The 2 T cell receptor beta chains presented below share a single source sample, sequenced in a study of T cell clonality in common variable immunodeficiency. The table came from immunoSEQ multiplex PCR; TCRdb's copy has only in-frame clones and leaves some out. The table lists around 29,000 clones, with no singletons. The sample comprised peripheral blood mononuclear cells. The receptor source for this set is a person between 18 and 70 years old in good health.

This clone has at least ten counts. CDR3 loop: CASAPGPGGETDTQYF. CDR3 DNA (partial): TGTGCCAGTGCCCCGGGACCGGGGGGGGAGACAGATACG. The V and J genes are TRBV19 and TRBJ2-3; 8 nucleotides line up with TRBD2. Sequencing ends 3 residues short of the CDR3 end; the germline J gene provides the rest. V lost 8 bases and J lost 3; bases outside the gene matches: 13. This CDR3 region has 16 residues. Germline CDR1 and CDR2: LNHDA and SQIVND (reference sequence).

This clone has a count of ten or more. The CDR3 end lies 3 residues beyond the end of the read and is filled in from the germline J gene. The V and J genes are TRBV5-6 and TRBJ2-7; D unclear. This CDR3 is 12 amino acids long. Trimming took 1 base from V and 6 from J, leaving 8 bases between them. Germline CDR1 SGHDT, CDR2 YYEEEE. The DNA read from the CDR3 is TGTGCCAGCAGCTTGCAGGTTGGCGAG. Its protein is CASSLQVGE. In full, the CDR3 is CASSLQVGEQYF.